The next 12 T cell receptor beta chains were all read from a single sample in a study of early T cells in non-severe SARS-CoV-2 infection. TCRdb re-analysed the 5' RACE reads in MiXCR, keeping a single row per CDR3 protein. The table lists about 60,000 distinct CDR3 sequences, around 10% of them singletons. The material sequenced was whole blood. Receptors originate from an adult who was a healthcare worker with PCR-confirmed SARS-CoV-2 infection or an uninfected control (not recorded which).

The gene calls are TRBV7-2 and TRBJ1-1; no reliable D call. This CDR3 has 13 residues. CDR1 SGHTA and CDR2 FQGNSA come from the germline V gene. Trimming shortened V by 2 bases and J by 5 bases, and 9 bases separated the two germline ends. Here the CDR3 reads CASSLKGRTEAFF. CDR3 coding DNA: TGTGCCAGCAGCTTAAAGGGTCGAACTGAAGCTTTCTTT.

This clonotype has a count of ten or more. The genes are TRBV28 and TRBJ1-6; TRBD1 matches 7 bases. Germline CDR1 MDHEN, CDR2 SYDVKM. CDR3 length: 16 amino acids. The V gene end was trimmed by 4 bases and the J gene end by 5 bases; junction bases not matched to a gene: 8. The CDR3 is CASSSQQGTHNSPLHF. CDR3 coding DNA: TGTGCCAGCAGTTCACAACAGGGGACCCATAATTCACCCCTCCACTTT.

The V gene is TRBV4-3, the J gene TRBJ1-4, with 9 bases aligning to TRBD1. V shed 1 base, J shed 10 bases, and the junction held 13 bases outside the gene matches. This CDR3 is 17 amino acids long. The germline CDR1 and CDR2 sequences are LGHNA and YSLEER. The CDR3 nucleotides are TGCGCCAGCAGCCAAGGAATACAGGGGGCTAAATACCGAAAACTGTTTTTT. It codes for CASSQGIQGAKYRKLFF.

V and J are TRBV20-1 and TRBJ2-3; the match to TRBD2 covers 13 bases. The junction had 8 bases not matched to a gene; V was cut back by 7 bases and J by 4 bases. CDR1 is DFQATT and CDR2 is SNEGSKA in the germline V gene (reference sequence). The CDR3 has 15 amino acids. Written as DNA, the CDR3 is TGCAGTGGGACTAGCGGGAGTTGGAGCGCAGATACGCAGTATTTT. Translating gives CSGTSGSWSADTQYF.

This chain links TRBV9 with TRBJ1-4, with 9 bases that match TRBD1. The trim removed 2 bases at V and 5 bases at J, leaving 4 bases unmatched. Germline-derived CDR1 and CDR2 are SGDLS and YYNGEE. This CDR3 spans 15 amino acids. The chain's CDR3 is CASSVLDRGNEKLFF. CDR3 nucleotides: TGTGCCAGCAGCGTCCTGGACAGGGGAAATGAAAAACTGTTTTTT.

The J gene is TRBJ2-7, the V gene TRBV6-1, with 9 bases lining up with TRBD1. Germline CDR1 MNHNS, CDR2 SASEGT. The V gene end was trimmed by 2 bases and the J gene end by 2 bases; junction bases not matched to a gene: 4. This CDR3 region has 15 residues. DNA for the CDR3: TGTGCCAGCAGTGAACCGGGACAGGGTACCTACGAGCAGTACTTC. Its translation: CASSEPGQGTYEQYF.

This clonotype was recorded at least ten times. The chain has TRBV5-4 and TRBJ1-4; D might be TRBD1 (5 bases). From germline, CDR1 is SGHNT and CDR2 YYREEE (reference sequence). V dropped 0 bases and J dropped 4 bases, with 10 bases sitting between them. The CDR3 spans 15 residues. This chain's CDR3 is CASSLGTGHNEKLFF. CDR3 DNA: TGTGCCAGCAGCTTGGGCACAGGCCATAATGAAAAACTGTTTTTT.

This clonotype was counted at least ten times. The rearrangement links TRBV6-2 or TRBV6-3 to TRBJ2-1; possibly TRBD2 for D (5 bases). The germline V gene encodes CDR1 MNHEY and CDR2 SVGEGT. Trimming took 2 bases from V and 10 from J, leaving 30 bases between them. The CDR3 is 19 residues long. This CDR3 is CASSYLRRAVLGGSGEQFF. CDR3 bases: TGTGCCAGCAGTTACCTACGACGAGCGGTCCTAGGAGGTTCGGGGGAGCAGTTCTTC.

This clonotype occurred many times. This chain connects TRBV5-1 to TRBJ2-1, with 9 bases aligning to TRBD1. This CDR3 has 13 amino acids. Trimming at V came to 3 bases and at J to 7 bases, leaving 2 bases not matched to a gene. Germline V gives CDR1 SGHRS, CDR2 YFSETQ. CDR3 loop: CASSSTGGNEQFF. The CDR3 coding sequence is TGCGCCAGCAGCTCGACAGGGGGGAATGAGCAGTTCTTC.

This clonotype was seen many times. At one end, the junction sequence differs from germline, possibly due to a read error. The J gene is TRBJ2-7, the V gene TRBV4-1; TRBD2 aligns across 10 bases. CDR1 and CDR2 from the germline V gene are MGHRA and YSYEKL. There are 15 residues in the CDR3. The CDR3 sequence: CASSQGTSGLYEQHF. The CDR3, as DNA: TGCGCCAGCAGCCAAGGGACTAGCGGCCTTTACGAGCAGCACTTC.

Only a few counts were recorded for this clonotype. The V call is TRBV19, the J call TRBJ2-5; D is tentatively TRBD1 or TRBD2 (5 bases each). V dropped 4 bases and J dropped 7 bases, with 16 bases sitting between them. Germline loops: CDR1 LNHDA, CDR2 SQIVND (reference sequence). The CDR3 is made up of 14 amino acids. The CDR3, as DNA: TGTGCCAGTAGTACCTTCTATGGGACGGGGACCCAGTACTTC. It translates to CASSTFYGTGTQYF.

This clonotype showed up many times. V and J are TRBV20-1 and TRBJ2-3; 7 nucleotides line up with TRBD2. CDR1 and CDR2 from the germline V gene are DFQATT and SNEGSKA (reference sequence). The CDR3 runs 15 residues. V lost 6 bases to trimming and J lost 4 bases; unmatched junction nucleotides: 13. CDR3 sequence reads: CSARPHSGLADTQYF. CDR3 DNA sequence: TGCAGTGCCAGACCCCATAGCGGGTTAGCAGATACGCAGTATTTT.